The rows below give T cell receptor beta chains drawn from one sample of a study of beta chain features in type 1 diabetes. Data came from immunoSEQ multiplex PCR; TCRdb stores just in-frame clones and leaves some out. The table records hundreds of thousands of clones, over 13% of them present only once. The sequencing input was naive CD4+ T cells from blood. These receptor sequences come from a young man with type 1 diabetes. CDR3s include the opening cysteine and the closing phenylalanine or tryptophan. The D gene is left open where the match is weak. A clone size is listed for some rows: how often the clone was seen (once, few, many), or a class if it is expanded.

d_gene	j_gene	len	v_gene	abundance	CDR3nt	CDR3aa
TRBD2	TRBJ2-1	15	TRBV6-5	.	TGTGCCAGCAGTTATCCGGGACTAGGTAGTAATGAGCAGTTCTTC	CASSYPGLGSNEQFF
.	TRBJ1-1	13	TRBV2	.	TGTGCCAGCACGGGGGAGGGGAACACTGAAGCTTTCTTT	CASTGEGNTEAFF
.	TRBJ2-1	12	TRBV6-5	few	TGTGCCAGCAGTTCATACCCGGACGAGCAGTTCTTC	CASSSYPDEQFF
.	TRBJ2-7	14	TRBV5-1	.	TGCGCCAGCAGCTTGACAGGCTCCTCCTACGAGCAGTACTTC	CASSLTGSSYEQYF
.	TRBJ2-1	14	TRBV5-1	few	TGCGCCAGCAGCTTGAAATCGAGCGAAAATGAGCAGTTCTTC	CASSLKSSENEQFF
.	TRBJ1-2	15	TRBV9	.	TGTGCCAGCAGGGCGATGGGGAGAGGGTCGGGCGGCTACACCTTC	CASRAMGRGSGGYTF
TRBD1	TRBJ2-5	15	TRBV29-1	few	TGCAGCGTGGGCCCCAGGACAGGGAAGATGAAGACCCAGTACTTC	CSVGPRTGKMKTQYF
TRBD1	TRBJ2-5	16	TRBV5-1	.	TGCGCCAGCAGCCTTTCACCGGGACAGGGAAAGGAGACCCAGTACTTC	CASSLSPGQGKETQYF
.	TRBJ2-6	17	TRBV4-2	.	TGTGCCAGCAGCCAAGATCTTGTGCGCTCTGGGGCCAACGTCCTGACTTTC	CASSQDLVRSGANVLTF
TRBD2	TRBJ2-5	15	TRBV7-2	.	TGTGCCAGCAGCCCCGGGGTAGCGGGAGGAGAGACCCAGTACTTC	CASSPGVAGGETQYF
.	TRBJ2-2	11	TRBV6-6	few	TGTGCCAGCAAAAACACCGGGGAGCTGTTTTTT	CASKNTGELFF
.	TRBJ2-7	16	TRBV19	.	TGTGCCAGTAGTCTCCATGGACAGTCCTCCTCCTACGAGCAGTACTTC	CASSLHGQSSSYEQYF
.	TRBJ1-5	16	TRBV19	few	TGTGCCAGTAGTATGACATGGACAGATAGCAATCAGCCCCAGCATTTT	CASSMTWTDSNQPQHF
.	TRBJ1-3	14	TRBV4-1	few	TGCGCCAGCAGCCAGCTCCCCGGGGTGGACACCATATATTTT	CASSQLPGVDTIYF
TRBD1	TRBJ2-3	14	TRBV19	.	TGTGCCACCGGGACAGGATTACCGTGGGATACGCAGTATTTT	CATGTGLPWDTQYF
.	TRBJ2-5	13	TRBV6-5	.	TGTGCCAGCGCGTTAGCGGACCAAGAGACCCAGTACTTC	CASALADQETQYF
TRBD2	TRBJ2-5	16	TRBV9	.	TGTGCCAGCAGCGTAGGGCCTAGCGGGTACCAAGAGACCCAGTACTTC	CASSVGPSGYQETQYF
.	TRBJ2-5	14	TRBV5-1	few	TGCGCCAGCAGAGGTGACACCCACCAAGAGACCCAGTACTTC	CASRGDTHQETQYF
TRBD2	TRBJ2-4	14	TRBV9	.	TGTGCCAGCAGCGCTGGGACTAGCGGCCTCATTCAGTACTTC	CASSAGTSGLIQYF
.	TRBJ2-7	12	TRBV30	few	TGTGCCTGGAGCCAGGGGCCCTACGAGCAGTACTTC	CAWSQGPYEQYF
.	TRBJ2-7	13	TRBV6-5	few	TGTGCCAGCAGCCCGAGGGAGTCCTACGAGCAGTACTTC	CASSPRESYEQYF
TRBD2	TRBJ2-3	15	TRBV6-5	.	TGTGCCAGCATTCCGCTAGCGGGGGCCACAGATACGCAGTATTTT	CASIPLAGATDTQYF
.	TRBJ2-1	16	TRBV27	few	TGTGCCAGCAGTTTCCTATCGGGACCTGGGATAAGTGAGCAGTTCTTC	CASSFLSGPGISEQFF
.	TRBJ1-2	11	TRBV30	.	TGTGCCTGGAGTGTACAGGGAGACTACACCTTC	CAWSVQGDYTF
.	TRBJ2-7	14	TRBV15	few	TGTGCCACCAGCAGAGATTTACAGCCCTACGAGCAGTACTTC	CATSRDLQPYEQYF
.	TRBJ1-5	17	TRBV30	.	TGTGCCTGGAGTGTACTAAGTTCGACGGCGACGAATCAGCCCCAGCATTTT	CAWSVLSSTATNQPQHF
.	TRBJ2-5	14	TRBV7-2	.	TGTGCCAGCAGCTTAGCGTTGGTGGCGGAGACCCAGTACTTC	CASSLALVAETQYF
.	TRBJ1-1	14	TRBV10-1	.	TGCGCCAGCAGTGAACGGCAGATGAACACTGAAGCTTTCTTT	CASSERQMNTEAFF
.	TRBJ2-3	13	TRBV19	.	TGTGCCAGTAGTATTGTAGGGACAGATACGCAGTATTTT	CASSIVGTDTQYF